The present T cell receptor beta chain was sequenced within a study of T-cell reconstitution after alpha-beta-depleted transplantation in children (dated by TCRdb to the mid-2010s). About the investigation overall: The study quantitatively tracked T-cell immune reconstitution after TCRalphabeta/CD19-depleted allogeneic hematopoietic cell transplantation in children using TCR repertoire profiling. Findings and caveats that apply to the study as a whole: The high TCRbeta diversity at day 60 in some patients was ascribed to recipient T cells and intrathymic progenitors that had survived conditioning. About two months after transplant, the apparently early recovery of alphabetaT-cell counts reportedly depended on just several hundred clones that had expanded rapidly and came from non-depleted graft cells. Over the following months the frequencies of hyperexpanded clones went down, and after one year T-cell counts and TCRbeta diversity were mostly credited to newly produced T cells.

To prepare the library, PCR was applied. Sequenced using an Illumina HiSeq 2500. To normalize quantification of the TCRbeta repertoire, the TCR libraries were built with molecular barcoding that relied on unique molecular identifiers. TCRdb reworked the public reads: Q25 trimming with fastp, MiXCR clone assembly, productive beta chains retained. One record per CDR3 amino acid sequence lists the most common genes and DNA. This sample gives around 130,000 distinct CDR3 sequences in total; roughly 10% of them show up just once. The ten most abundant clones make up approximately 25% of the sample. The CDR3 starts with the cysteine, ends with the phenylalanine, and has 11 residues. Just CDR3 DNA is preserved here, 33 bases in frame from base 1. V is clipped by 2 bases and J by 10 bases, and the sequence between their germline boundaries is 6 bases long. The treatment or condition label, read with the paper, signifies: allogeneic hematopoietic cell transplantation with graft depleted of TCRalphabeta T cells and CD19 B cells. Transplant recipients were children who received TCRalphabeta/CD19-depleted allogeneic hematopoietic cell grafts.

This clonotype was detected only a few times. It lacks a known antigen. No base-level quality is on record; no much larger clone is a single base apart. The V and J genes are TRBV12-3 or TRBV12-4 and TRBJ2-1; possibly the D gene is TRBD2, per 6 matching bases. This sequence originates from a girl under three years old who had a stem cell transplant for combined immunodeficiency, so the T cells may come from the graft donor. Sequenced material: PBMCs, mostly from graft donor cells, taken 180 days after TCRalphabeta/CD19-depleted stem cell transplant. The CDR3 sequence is CASSLLAEQFF. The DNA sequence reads TGTGCCAGCAGTTTACTAGCGGAGCAGTTCTTC.